The 16 T cell receptor beta chains listed next were all sequenced from one sample in a study of blood T cell repertoires in COVID-19. The table came from immunoSEQ multiplex PCR; TCRdb's copy has only in-frame clones and leaves some out. This sample has about 140,000 clones, with roughly 86% found just once. Material for sequencing was peripheral blood. These receptor sequences come from a human donor in a cohort sampled during active COVID-19.

The chain is built from TRBV19 and TRBJ2-7; 7 positions match TRBD2. From germline, CDR1 is LNHDA and CDR2 SQIVND (reference sequence). The CDR3 has 16 amino acids. Trimming at V came to 4 bases and at J to 4 bases, leaving 13 bases not matched to a gene. CDR3 residues: CASSTEGWGGEYEQYF. Here the CDR3 DNA reads TGTGCCAGTAGTACCGAAGGATGGGGAGGGGAGTACGAGCAGTACTTC. Full variable domain (rest looked up from reference TRBV19 and TRBJ2-7): DGGITQSPKYLFRKEGQNVTLSCEQNLNHDAMYWYRQDPGQGLRLIYYSQIVNDFQKGDIAEGYSVSREKKESFPLTVTSAQKNPTAFYLCASSTEGWGGEYEQYFGPGTRLTVT.

The CDR3 nucleotides are TGTGCCAGCAGAGAACTAGCGGGAGCCGGGGAGCTGTTTTTT. It translates to CASRELAGAGELFF. The chain links TRBV9 to TRBJ2-2; 11 bases are shared with TRBD2. In germline, CDR1 is SGDLS, CDR2 YYNGEE. After removal of 5 bases from V and 6 bases from J, the junction contained 3 bases not matched to a gene. This CDR3 region has 14 residues.

The J gene is TRBJ2-5, the V gene TRBV4-1; 8 bases fit TRBD1. CDR1 and CDR2 (germline): MGHRA, YSYEKL. The ends lost 8 bases at V and 1 base at J; junction bases unmatched: 6. This CDR3 region has 14 residues. The CDR3 DNA follows: TGCGCCAGCTCCGACAGGGGACCCCAAGAGACCCAGTACTTC. Translation gives CASSDRGPQETQYF.

The table lists this clone with a few counts. The chain combines TRBV27 with TRBJ2-3, with 8 bases lining up with TRBD2. Trimming took 6 bases from V and 0 from J; bases not matched to a gene: 11. Germline V gene lookup returns CDR1 MNHEY and CDR2 SMNVEV (reference sequence). The CDR3 has 17 residues. The CDR3 sequence: CASSPVLTGGSTDTQYF. CDR3 DNA: TGTGCCAGCAGCCCAGTTTTGACGGGAGGGAGCACAGATACGCAGTATTTT.

The gene calls are TRBV19 and TRBJ2-7, with 9 nucleotides matching TRBD1. CDR3 length: 14 amino acids. The germline V gene encodes CDR1 LNHDA and CDR2 SQIVND (reference sequence). J gave up 3 bases and V 3 bases, and 3 bases lay outside the gene matches. CDR3: CASSMGQGGYEQYF. Written as DNA, the CDR3 is TGTGCCAGTAGTATGGGACAGGGAGGCTACGAGCAGTACTTC.

The chain links TRBV18 to TRBJ1-1; a weak D match, TRBD1 (6 bases). The V end was cut by 3 bases, the J end by 2 bases, with 10 bases between. Germline-derived CDR1 and CDR2 are KGHSH and LQKENI. The CDR3 is 14 residues long. CDR3: CASSPQGSNTEAFF. DNA of the CDR3: TGTGCCAGCTCACCGCAGGGGAGTAACACTGAAGCTTTCTTT.

The chain uses TRBV5-1 and TRBJ2-3, with 12 positions matching TRBD2. The CDR3 has 16 residues. Germline assignment: CDR1 SGHRS and CDR2 YFSETQ. J gave up 4 bases and V 4 bases, and 7 bases lay outside the gene matches. The CDR3 nucleotides are TGCGCCAGCAGCCGGACTAGCGGGATGGGCCCAGATACGCAGTATTTT. Translating it yields CASSRTSGMGPDTQYF.

The V and J genes are TRBV27 and TRBJ2-3; D call uncertain. CDR3 length equals 12 residues. Trimming stripped 11 bases from V and 2 bases from J, with 11 bases between. CDR1 MNHEY and CDR2 SMNVEV come from the germline V gene (reference sequence). CDR3 region: CAARAHTDTQYF. CDR3 nucleotide sequence: TGTGCCGCCCGCGCCCACACAGATACGCAGTATTTT.

This chain connects TRBV28 to TRBJ2-7, with TRBD1 matching over 8 bases. Germline CDR1 is MDHEN and CDR2 is SYDVKM. Unmatched junction bases numbered 8, after V lost 5 bases and J lost 8 bases. The CDR3 sequence is 13 residues long. The CDR3 is CASSTGQAEKQYF. The CDR3 bases are TGTGCCAGCAGTACGGGACAGGCGGAGAAGCAGTACTTC. Complete variable domain (other parts from reference TRBV28 and TRBJ2-7): DVKVTQSSRYLVKRTGEKVFLECVQDMDHENMFWYRQDPGLGLRLIYFSYDVKMKEKGDIPEGYSVSREKKERFSLILESASTNQTSMYLCASSTGQAEKQYFGPGTRLTVT.

The chain combines TRBV3-1 (or the pseudogene TRBV3-2) with TRBJ2-3; D is unclear. This CDR3 has 14 residues. Germline assignment: CDR1 LGHDT and CDR2 YNNKEL (reference sequence). V was pared by 0 bases and J by 3 bases, with 7 bases between. Written as DNA, the CDR3 is TGTGCCAGCAGCCAAGACGCGGATACAGATACGCAGTATTTT. Amino acid sequence: CASSQDADTDTQYF.

The V call is TRBV5-1, the J call TRBJ2-7; 9 bases are a match to TRBD2. The trim removed 3 bases at V and 5 bases at J, leaving 6 bases unmatched. The CDR3 sequence is 14 residues long. Germline V gives CDR1 SGHRS, CDR2 YFSETQ. The CDR3 loop is CASSSAGGSDEQYF. The CDR3 DNA reads as TGCGCCAGCAGCTCCGCGGGAGGGTCCGACGAGCAGTACTTC.

This sequence joins TRBV2 and TRBJ2-1; 8 bases match TRBD2. This CDR3 comprises 14 residues. Germline V lookup: CDR1 SNHLY, CDR2 FYNNEI. With V trimmed by 5 bases and J by 9 bases, 9 bases remained unmatched. Written as DNA, the CDR3 is TGTGCCAGCAGTCCCGGGACTAGTTCGAGTGAGCAGTTCTTC. This encodes CASSPGTSSSEQFF.

The rearrangement uses TRBV5-1 and TRBJ1-2; 9 nucleotides agree with TRBD1. Looked up from germline, CDR1 is SGHRS and CDR2 is YFSETQ. The V gene end was trimmed by 4 bases and the J gene end by 6 bases; junction bases not matched to a gene: 7. There are 14 residues in the CDR3. CDR3: CASSPSGQGHGYTF. The CDR3 DNA reads TGCGCCAGCAGCCCCTCTGGACAGGGGCATGGCTACACCTTC.

This clone was found a few times. The rearrangement joins TRBV27 to TRBJ2-5; D gene unclear. The V gene lost 0 bases and the J gene lost 5 bases, with 13 bases spanning the gap. The CDR3 spans 15 residues. Germline CDR1 reads MNHEY; CDR2 reads SMNVEV (reference sequence). The CDR3 sequence: CASSLSGPHGETQYF. DNA of the CDR3: TGTGCCAGCAGTTTATCCGGCCCCCACGGGGAGACCCAGTACTTC.

The count of this clone is one. The chain recombines TRBV7-9 with TRBJ2-7, with TRBD2 as a possible D gene (5 bases). Germline assignment: CDR1 SEHNR and CDR2 FQNEAQ (reference sequence). The CDR3 contains 15 residues. Trimming removed 5 bases at V and 3 bases at J, with 17 bases between. CDR3 protein: CASSRRTGEIYEQYF. The CDR3, as DNA: TGTGCCAGCAGCCGAAGAACCGGGGAGATCTACGAGCAGTACTTC.

This clone was counted once. The chain employs TRBV7-3 and TRBJ2-7; 11 positions match TRBD2. Germline V gene lookup returns CDR1 SGHTA and CDR2 FQGTGA. The CDR3 length is 15 residues. The ends lost 5 bases at V and 4 bases at J; junction bases unmatched: 7. CDR3 residues: CASSPTSGRYYEQYF. The CDR3 DNA sequence: TGTGCCAGCAGCCCTACTAGCGGGAGATATTACGAGCAGTACTTC. The full variable domain, rest sourced from reference TRBV7-3 and TRBJ2-7, is GAGVSQTPSNKVTEKGKYVELRCDPISGHTALYWYRQSLGQGPEFLIYFQGTGAADDSGLPNDRFFAVRPEGSVSTLKIQRTERGDSAVYLCASSPTSGRYYEQYFGPGTRLTVT.